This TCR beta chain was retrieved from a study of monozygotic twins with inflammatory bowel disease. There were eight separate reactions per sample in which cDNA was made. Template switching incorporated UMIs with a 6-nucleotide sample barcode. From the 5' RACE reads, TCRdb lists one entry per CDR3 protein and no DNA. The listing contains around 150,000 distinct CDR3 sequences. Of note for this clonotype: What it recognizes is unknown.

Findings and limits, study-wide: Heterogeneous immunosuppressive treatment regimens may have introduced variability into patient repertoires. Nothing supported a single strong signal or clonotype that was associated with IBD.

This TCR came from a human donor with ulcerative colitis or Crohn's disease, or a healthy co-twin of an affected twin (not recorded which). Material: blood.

The chain's CDR3 is CASSQDLYYGYTF. This chain joins TRBV3-1 and TRBJ1-2. Germline V gene data show CDR1 as LGHDT and CDR2 as YNNKEL (reference sequence). CDR3 size: 13 residues.